These 14 T cell receptor beta chains came from one sample sequenced in a study of shared clonotypes between healthy human individuals (dated by TCRdb to 2020 to 2021). Library preparation used the immunoSEQ multiplex PCR assay. In its TCRdb copy, this immuneACCESS table keeps in-frame sequences only and misses some clones. Where compared with another copy, unresolved V genes explain less than half of these, and the others have no known cause. The sample table shows about 2.4 million clones, and under 95% are seen once. 0.35% to 0.45% of the sample is held by the ten biggest clonotypes. Sequencing was carried out using naive CD4+ T cells from PBMCs. The sample's cell subset or site, from its label and the paper: CD45RA+ positively selected. These receptor sequences come from a man between 18 and 29 years old in good health. Some clones in this sample may be carry-over from other donors' samples.

The rearrangement joins TRBV29-1 to TRBJ2-5; D is unresolved. V was pared by 0 bases and J by 2 bases, with 10 bases between. The CDR3 is 14 residues long. Germline lookup yields CDR1 SQVTM and CDR2 ANQGSEA. For the CDR3, the DNA is TGCAGCGTTGAAGATCCGATTGGGCAAGAGACCCAGTACTTC. It specifies CSVEDPIGQETQYF. The full variable domain, its missing parts supplied by reference TRBV29-1 and TRBJ2-5, is SAVISQKPSRDICQRGTSLTIQCQVDSQVTMMFWYRQQPGQSLTLIATANQGSEATYESGFVIDKFPISRPNLTFSTLTVSNMSPEDSSIYLCSVEDPIGQETQYFGPGTRLLVL.

V gene TRBV4-2 combines with J gene TRBJ1-1, with D possibly being TRBD1 (6 bases). CDR3 size: 16 residues. The germline V gene encodes CDR1 LGHNA and CDR2 YNFKEQ. V was pared by 2 bases and J by 1 base, with 14 bases between. CDR3: CASSQPNRVSNTEAFF. The DNA for the CDR3 is TGTGCCAGCAGCCAACCGAACAGGGTTTCGAACACTGAAGCTTTCTTT.

The J gene is TRBJ2-2, the V gene TRBV2; no firm D call. Trimming shortened V by 4 bases and J by 7 bases, and 10 bases separated the two germline ends. This CDR3 has 13 amino acids. Looked up from germline, CDR1 is SNHLY and CDR2 is FYNNEI. The CDR3, as DNA: TGTGCCAGCAGTGCGGATTATGGCGGGGAGCTGTTTTTT. This sequence encodes CASSADYGGELFF.

The chain carries TRBV2 and TRBJ1-4, with D possibly TRBD1 on 6 matching bases. The germline V and J ends were trimmed by 4 bases and 7 bases, with 13 bases remaining between them. The CDR3 is 14 residues long. Germline V gives CDR1 SNHLY, CDR2 FYNNEI. The CDR3 spells CASSVDRTGEKLFF. In DNA form, the CDR3 reads TGTGCCAGCAGTGTCGACAGGACGGGTGAAAAACTGTTTTTT.

This clone was detected a few times. This rearrangement joins TRBV7-2 to TRBJ1-2; 10 positions match TRBD1. V lost 5 bases and J lost 4; bases outside the gene matches: 4. The CDR3 runs 14 residues. Germline CDR1 SGHTA, CDR2 FQGNSA. The CDR3 nucleotides are TGTGCCAGCAGCCAAAGGACAGGGGGCTATGGCTACACCTTC. Translation gives CASSQRTGGYGYTF.

A single count supports this clone. This chain connects TRBV5-8 to TRBJ1-4; D remains unclear. Germline values: CDR1 SGHTS, CDR2 YDEGEE. The CDR3 contains 17 residues. V was trimmed by 2 bases and J by 4 bases, leaving 18 bases between them. The DNA for the CDR3 is TGTGCCAGCAGCTTTCGGGTCCCGAAAGGGCTTAATGAAAAACTGTTTTTT. Encoded protein: CASSFRVPKGLNEKLFF.

This clone has only one observation. The V and J genes are TRBV5-1 and TRBJ2-1, with D possibly being TRBD2 (7 bases). Trimming cost V 7 bases and J 4 bases, with 15 bases left between them. This CDR3 spans 14 amino acids. CDR1 and CDR2 (germline): SGHRS, YFSETQ. The CDR3 nucleotides are TGCGCCAGCTCAAGGGGGGAGGGTTACAATGAGCAGTTCTTC. This translates into CASSRGEGYNEQFF.

The V call is TRBV7-8, the J call TRBJ1-3, with D possibly being TRBD1 (5 bases). Trimming cost V 3 bases and J 4 bases, with 13 bases left between them. CDR3 length equals 15 residues. Germline V gene sequence: CDR1 SGHVS, CDR2 FQNEAQ. This chain's CDR3 is CASSFGTAGGNTIYF. The CDR3 nucleotides are TGTGCCAGCAGCTTTGGGACCGCTGGGGGAAACACCATATATTTT.

The chain recombines TRBV28 with TRBJ1-4, with D perhaps matching TRBD1 (6 bases). Per germline, CDR1 MDHEN and CDR2 SYDVKM. The CDR3 is 15 amino acids. Deletions cut 6 bases from V and 8 bases from J, with 19 bases between. The CDR3 sequence: CASSRKTGPWEKLFF. CDR3 coding DNA: TGTGCCAGCAGCCGGAAGACAGGCCCGTGGGAAAAACTGTTTTTT.

This chain joins TRBV6-5 and TRBJ1-2, with TRBD1 identical over 7 bases. This CDR3 is built from 15 residues. Germline trimming cut 0 bases from V and 3 bases from J; bases unmatched to any gene: 4. Per germline, CDR1 MNHEY and CDR2 SVGAGI. The CDR3: CASSYSLGGYYGYTF. The CDR3 DNA is TGTGCCAGCAGTTACTCGTTAGGGGGCTACTATGGCTACACCTTC.

The V call is TRBV5-1, the J call TRBJ2-1, with 10 nucleotides matching TRBD2. The germline gives CDR1 SGHRS, CDR2 YFSETQ. This CDR3 spans 15 amino acids. Trimming took 5 bases from V and 5 from J; bases not matched to a gene: 7. CDR3 nucleotides: TGCGCCAGCAGGTCACTAGCGGGATCTAACAATGAGCAGTTCTTC. It codes for CASRSLAGSNNEQFF.

The chain employs TRBV10-3 and TRBJ2-7; weak D call: TRBD1 (5 bases). CDR1 and CDR2 from the germline V gene are ENHRY and SYGVKD. This CDR3 spans 13 amino acids. Between the trimmed V and J ends, which lost 6 bases and 6 bases, there was a span of 15 bases. The chain's CDR3 is CAIRAGVQGEQYF. DNA of the CDR3: TGTGCCATCAGGGCCGGTGTTCAGGGCGAGCAGTACTTC.

This clone was recorded once. The identical CDR3 is also encoded by other nucleotide sequences in the sample. The chain is built from TRBV6-6 and TRBJ1-5, with D perhaps matching TRBD1 (6 bases). This CDR3 contains 15 residues. Trimming removed 0 bases at V and 0 bases at J, with 6 bases between. Germline values: CDR1 MNHNY, CDR2 SVGAGI (reference sequence). CDR3 coding DNA: TGTGCCAGCAGTTACTCAGGGGGTAGCAATCAGCCCCAGCATTTT. Its translation is CASSYSGGSNQPQHF.

V is TRBV4-2 and J is TRBJ2-5; TRBD2 agrees at 7 bases. CDR1 is LGHNA, CDR2 YNFKEQ, per germline. The CDR3 is 15 residues long. The junction had 6 bases not matched to a gene; V was cut back by 2 bases and J by 3 bases. CDR3 loop: CASSQLGTTKETQYF. The CDR3 DNA reads TGTGCCAGCAGCCAACTCGGGACTACTAAAGAGACCCAGTACTTC.